What follows are 11 T cell receptor beta chains derived from one specimen sequenced in a study of blood T cell repertoires in COVID-19 (dated by TCRdb to 2020 to 2022). The library was produced with the immunoSEQ multiplex PCR assay. Drawn from immuneACCESS, this table holds only the in-frame rearrangements with V and J called that TCRdb kept. Clones are partly lost; checked studies trace under half to an unresolved V gene and leave the rest unexplained. The sample table records about 160,000 clones; approximately 80% of these occur just once. Jointly, the top ten make up roughly a tenth of the sample. Source material: peripheral blood. Receptors originate from a human donor in a cohort sampled during active COVID-19.

Only a few counts were recorded for this clone. Sequence at one end of the junction differs from germline and may be a read error. The chain combines TRBV14 with TRBJ1-2; 7 bases line up with TRBD1. The CDR3 covers 17 residues. Germline lookup yields CDR1 SGHDN and CDR2 FVKESK. DNA of the CDR3: TGTGCCAGCAGCCAATGGGCCGTTGGCAGGGGGAACTCTGGCTACACCTTC. Amino acid sequence: CASSQWAVGRGNSGYTF.

This clone was seen just once. This chain joins TRBV4-1 and TRBJ1-2, with a possible D match to TRBD1 (5 bases). Trimming pared 8 bases from V and 7 bases from J, leaving 17 bases between. CDR1 is MGHRA, CDR2 YSYEKL, per germline. This CDR3 contains 13 residues. CDR3 bases: TGCGCCAGCCGGGCAGTGGGGGGTAGTGGCTACACCTTC. This sequence encodes CASRAVGGSGYTF.

This sequence joins TRBV18 and TRBJ2-3; D may be TRBD1 (5 bases). Germline loops: CDR1 KGHSH, CDR2 LQKENI. Trimming cost V 3 bases and J 3 bases, with 13 bases left between them. The CDR3 sequence is 15 residues long. The CDR3 loop is CASSPLGQGTDTQYF. In DNA, the CDR3 is TGTGCCAGCTCACCCCTTGGGCAGGGTACAGATACGCAGTATTTT.

J is TRBJ2-5 and V is TRBV18, with D perhaps matching TRBD1 (5 bases). Per the germline V gene, CDR1 is KGHSH and CDR2 is LQKENI. CDR3 size: 15 residues. The V gene lost 2 bases and the J gene lost 1 base, with 11 bases spanning the gap. The CDR3 protein is CASSPRQNPQETQYF. The CDR3, as DNA: TGTGCCAGCTCACCAAGACAGAACCCCCAAGAGACCCAGTACTTC.

Ten or more counts support this clone. The chain uses TRBV7-8 and TRBJ2-1; 12 bases match TRBD1. Germline CDR1 and CDR2: SGHVS and FQNEAQ. V was pared by 0 bases and J by 8 bases, with 8 bases of the junction left unmatched. The CDR3 consists of 17 residues. The CDR3 nucleotides are TGTGCCAGCAGCTTAGCGCCCTGGGACAGGGGGCGGGATGAGCAGTTCTTC. Translated, it gives CASSLAPWDRGRDEQFF.

This chain connects TRBV5-1 to TRBJ2-7; TRBD2 agrees at 11 bases. Germline V gene lookup returns CDR1 SGHRS and CDR2 YFSETQ. This CDR3 has 16 amino acids. V shed 0 bases, J shed 3 bases, and the junction held 5 bases outside the gene matches. CDR3 in amino acids: CASSLDDGTSGYEQYF. The DNA of the CDR3 is TGCGCCAGCAGCTTGGATGACGGGACTAGCGGCTACGAGCAGTACTTC.

V usage is TRBV6-5 and J usage is TRBJ1-1; TRBD1 matches 9 bases. The CDR3 is made up of 15 amino acids. The V segment lost 5 bases and the J segment 7 bases; nucleotides outside the gene matches: 11. In germline, CDR1 is MNHEY, CDR2 SVGAGI. The CDR3 sequence: CASSSSGTGKFEAFF. The CDR3 DNA reads as TGTGCCAGCAGTAGCTCCGGGACAGGGAAATTTGAAGCTTTCTTT.

This chain connects TRBV7-8 to TRBJ2-1; 9 bases fit TRBD1. Per the germline V gene, CDR1 is SGHVS and CDR2 is FQNEAQ. After removal of 3 bases from V and 9 bases from J, the junction contained 12 bases not matched to a gene. CDR3 length: 16 amino acids. The CDR3 DNA reads TGTGCCAGCAGCTTTTCTGCTGGACAGGGGTCCGGTGAGCAGTTCTTC. Encoded protein: CASSFSAGQGSGEQFF.

This chain connects TRBV7-2 to TRBJ1-3; TRBD1 agrees at 9 bases. Germline V gene lookup returns CDR1 SGHTA and CDR2 FQGNSA. CDR3 size: 17 residues. V trimming: 3 bases; J trimming: 0 bases; junction bases outside the gene matches: 6. Written as DNA, the CDR3 is TGTGCCAGCAGCTTGAGGACAGGGGATAGCTCTGGAAACACCATATATTTT. Residues: CASSLRTGDSSGNTIYF.

Points on this clone: Other nucleotide sequences in the sample specify the same CDR3. This rearrangement joins TRBV7-2 to TRBJ2-1, with D possibly matching TRBD2 (6 bases). CDR1 is SGHTA and CDR2 is FQGNSA in the germline V gene. CDR3 length: 13 amino acids. The V end was cut by 2 bases, the J end by 7 bases, with 9 bases between. In nucleotides, the CDR3 is TGTGCCAGCAGCTTACGAGGGAGGAATGAGCAGTTCTTC. Encoded protein: CASSLRGRNEQFF.

The V and J genes are TRBV18 and TRBJ1-1; D is possibly TRBD1 (6 bases). Trimming cost V 8 bases and J 3 bases, with 16 bases left between them. CDR1 and CDR2 (germline): KGHSH, LQKENI. CDR3 length equals 14 residues. The CDR3 bases are TGTGCCAGCGCCGAGCGGGGGGCTGACACTGAAGCTTTCTTT. Amino acid sequence: CASAERGADTEAFF.